This TCR beta chain derives from a study of T cell repertoires in cytomegalovirus infection (dated by TCRdb to the late 2010s). About the full investigation: Because public TCR beta signatures pointed to carriage of CMV infection together with the matching HLA type, the HLA type of each donor mattered for the analysis.

Reads for this sample came from an Illumina HiSeq 1500. TCRdb passed the public sequencing reads through fastp at Q25 and MiXCR, retaining productive beta sequences. A single entry per CDR3 protein holds the most common genes and DNA from its merged rows. In this sample the table shows 400,000 to 550,000 distinct CDR3 sequences, 10% to 12% of which occur a single time. Around 9.6% of the sample comes from the top ten. This clonotype was seen at least ten times. Its antigen has not been determined. Per-base quality was not reported, and no clone a single base away is much larger than it. CDR1 SGHTA and CDR2 FQGNSA are derived from the germline V gene. The CDR3 sequence holds 15 residues, the cysteine and phenylalanine included. CDR3 DNA only is kept here, 45 bases in frame from base 1. The germline V and J ends show losses of 2 bases and 4 bases respectively, and no gene match explains 7 bases of the junction.

Points the paper makes about the study in general: In the ex vivo response, HLA-C-restricted CMV-specific TCR beta clonotypes were dominant, and in two of eight donors the single most frequent clonotype came from this HLA-C-restricted group. Carriers of CMV infection plus the relevant HLA type were discriminated by the cumulative frequency of public TCR beta family members in the study cohort and in an independent roughly 370-donor cohort.

This clonotype originated in a human donor in good health (CMV status not recorded). Some clones in this sample may be carry-over from other donors' samples. The sequenced material came from PBMCs. The V and J segments used are TRBV7-2 and TRBJ2-5, with 7 middle bases fitting TRBD1. The DNA sequence reads TGTGCCAGCAGCTTAAGCTGGGCAGGGGGAGAGACCCAGTACTTC. It translates to CASSLSWAGGETQYF.